The rows below give T cell receptor beta chains drawn from one sample of a study of blood T cell repertoires in COVID-19. Some clones are missing from TCRdb's copy, which holds only in-frame ones; the method was immunoSEQ multiplex PCR. The table records over 120,000 clones, about 80% of them present only once. Sequenced sample: peripheral blood. These receptors originate from a woman aged 60-75 years with acute or convalescent COVID-19. Both conserved end residues are part of each CDR3. Fields, in order: J gene, D gene, clone size, V gene, CDR3 DNA, CDR3 protein. The D gene is left open where the match is weak. The size of a clone is reported for some rows only, either as once, few or many, or as a class for expanded clones.

>TRBJ2-7|TRBD1|few|TRBV28
TGTGCCAGCAGCCCCGTTGGGACAGCCTACGAGCAGTACTTC
CASSPVGTAYEQYF
>TRBJ1-3|.|once|TRBV19
TGTGCCAGTAGTATTCATGGAAACACCATATATTTT
CASSIHGNTIYF
>TRBJ2-2|TRBD2|.|TRBV4-1
TGCGCCAGCAGCTTGGGACTAGCGGGACTCACCGGGGAGCTGTTTTTT
CASSLGLAGLTGELFF
>TRBJ1-4|.|.|TRBV19
TGTGCCAGTAGTATAGGATCAGGGGTGAATAATGAAAAACTGTTTTTT
CASSIGSGVNNEKLFF
>TRBJ2-1|TRBD2|.|TRBV2
TGTGCCAGCAGTGTAGAACTAGCGGGAGTTGTGCAGTTCTTC
CASSVELAGVVQFF
>TRBJ2-7|.|.|TRBV3-1/TRBV3-2
TGTGCCAGCAGCCAAGCCGCCTACGAGCAGTACTTC
CASSQAAYEQYF
>TRBJ2-1|TRBD1|.|TRBV6-2/TRBV6-3
TGTGCCAGCAGTTACTCCCCTGACAGGGCGCAGTTCTTC
CASSYSPDRAQFF
>TRBJ1-1|.|.|TRBV29-1
TGCAGCGTCCTAGGGCAACGTGGAGGGGTGGATGAAGCTTTCTTT
CSVLGQRGGVDEAFF
>TRBJ2-3|TRBD2|.|TRBV6-2/TRBV6-3
TGTGCCAGCAGTACAGTTACGGCGGGAGGGGCAGATACGCAGTATTTT
CASSTVTAGGADTQYF
>TRBJ1-6|TRBD1|.|TRBV28
TGTGCCAGCAGATCCGGGACAGGGTATAATTCACCCCTCCACTTT
CASRSGTGYNSPLHF
>TRBJ1-2|.|.|TRBV19
TGTGCCAGTAGTATAGTTGGGTCTGGGCTCTATGGCTACACCTTC
CASSIVGSGLYGYTF
>TRBJ2-7|TRBD1|.|TRBV28
TGTGCCAGCACCGCTAGACAGGGTATTTACGAGCAGTACTTC
CASTARQGIYEQYF
>TRBJ2-1|TRBD2|.|TRBV3-1/TRBV3-2
TGTGCCAGCAGCCAAGGTACTAGCGGGGCGTACGATGAGCAGTTCTTC
CASSQGTSGAYDEQFF
>TRBJ2-7|.|once|TRBV12-3/TRBV12-4
TGTGCCAGCAGTTTGGGGAGAATCTACGAGCAGTACTTC
CASSLGRIYEQYF
>TRBJ1-1|.|few|TRBV6-2/TRBV6-3
TGTGCCAGCAGTTACCTCTTTGGGACATTGAACACTGAAGCTTTCTTT
CASSYLFGTLNTEAFF
>TRBJ1-2|.|.|TRBV29-1
TGCAGCGTCGAAACTGGGGGCGGCTATGGCTACACCTTC
CSVETGGGYGYTF
>TRBJ1-2|.|.|TRBV7-6
TGTGCCAGCAGCTTAGAGGGGTTGGATGGCTACACCTTC
CASSLEGLDGYTF
>TRBJ1-2|TRBD1|once|TRBV4-3
TGCGCCAGCAGCCAAGAACAGGGGCTAGGCTATGGCTACACCTTC
CASSQEQGLGYGYTF
>TRBJ1-3|TRBD1|.|TRBV6-1
TGTGCCAGCAGTGAAGGGGACAGGGTTGGAAACACCATATATTTT
CASSEGDRVGNTIYF
>TRBJ2-7|TRBD1|.|TRBV2
TGTGCCAGCAGTCCGGACAGGGACTACGAGCAGTACTTC
CASSPDRDYEQYF
>TRBJ1-3|.|.|TRBV11-2
TGTGCCAGCAGCTTAGATATGAGGTTTTACGGAAACACCATATATTTT
CASSLDMRFYGNTIYF
>TRBJ1-4|TRBD1|.|TRBV4-3
TGCGCCAGCAGCCAAGGACAGGGTGAAAAACTGTTTTTT
CASSQGQGEKLFF
>TRBJ2-1|TRBD2|few|TRBV11-3
TGTGCCAGCAGCTTAAAGCGGGGGGATGAGCAGTTCTTC
CASSLKRGDEQFF
>TRBJ2-7|TRBD1|.|TRBV10-3
TGTGCCATCAGTGAGTCGGATCCCGGGACAGGGGGATACGAGCAGTACTTC
CAISESDPGTGGYEQYF
>TRBJ1-1|.|.|TRBV20-1
TGCAGTGCTAGTCAGGGCGGCGCCCAGCCTGAAGCTTTCTTT
CSASQGGAQPEAFF
>TRBJ2-7|.|.|TRBV11-2
TGTGCCAGCAGCGCCATCCGGGAGACGGGCGAGCAGTACTTC
CASSAIRETGEQYF
>TRBJ1-1|TRBD1|.|TRBV29-1
TGCAGCGTGGGGACAGCCCGGAACACTGAAGCTTTCTTT
CSVGTARNTEAFF
>TRBJ1-2|TRBD1|once|TRBV28
TGTGCCAGCAACAAACAGGGGAGGTATGGCTACACCTTC
CASNKQGRYGYTF
>TRBJ2-7|.|few|TRBV9
TGTGCCAGCAGCGTAGGCCTAGCAAGGTCGACCTACGAGCAGTACTTC
CASSVGLARSTYEQYF
>TRBJ1-4|TRBD1|.|TRBV28
TGTGCCAGCAGTTTATGGGGACAGGGTGGGAATGAAAAACTGTTTTTT
CASSLWGQGGNEKLFF
>TRBJ2-7|.|.|TRBV7-9
TGTGCCAGCAGCCATTCGTCGAGCACCTACGAGCAGTACTTC
CASSHSSSTYEQYF
>TRBJ2-7|.|.|TRBV28
TGTGCCACTTGGGGGCAGAGCTACGAGCAGTACTTC
CATWGQSYEQYF
>TRBJ1-5|.|.|TRBV19
TGTGCCAGTAGTTCGACAGGAAACAATCAGCCCCAGCATTTT
CASSSTGNNQPQHF
>TRBJ2-2|TRBD2|.|TRBV4-2
TGTGCCAGCAGCCAGTCGACTAGCGGGGTGGGGACCGGGGAGCTGTTTTTT
CASSQSTSGVGTGELFF
>TRBJ2-1|.|.|TRBV11-2
TGTGCCAGCACCGACTTTTCCAATGAGCAGTTCTTC
CASTDFSNEQFF
>TRBJ2-3|.|.|TRBV28
TGTGCCAGCGGCGGACCGTTTAGTAGCGGAAGCACAGATACGCAGTATTTT
CASGGPFSSGSTDTQYF
>TRBJ2-2|.|.|TRBV15
TGTGCCACCAGCAGAGTTAGAGCGATCACCGGGGAGCTGTTTTTT
CATSRVRAITGELFF
>TRBJ2-3|TRBD2|.|TRBV5-8
TGTGCCAGCAGCATTCTAGCGGGAGGGTTTGGAGATACGCAGTATTTT
CASSILAGGFGDTQYF
>TRBJ2-1|.|.|TRBV11-2
TGTGCCAGCAGCTTCAGCGATGAGCAGTTCTTC
CASSFSDEQFF
>TRBJ2-7|.|.|TRBV9
TGTGCCAGCAGCGTAGGAGGGAGTGGGTCCACCTACGAGCAGTACTTC
CASSVGGSGSTYEQYF
>TRBJ1-4|.|.|TRBV5-1
TGCGCCAGCCGTAGTGGTTCAGGGTCCGATGAAAAACTGTTTTTT
CASRSGSGSDEKLFF